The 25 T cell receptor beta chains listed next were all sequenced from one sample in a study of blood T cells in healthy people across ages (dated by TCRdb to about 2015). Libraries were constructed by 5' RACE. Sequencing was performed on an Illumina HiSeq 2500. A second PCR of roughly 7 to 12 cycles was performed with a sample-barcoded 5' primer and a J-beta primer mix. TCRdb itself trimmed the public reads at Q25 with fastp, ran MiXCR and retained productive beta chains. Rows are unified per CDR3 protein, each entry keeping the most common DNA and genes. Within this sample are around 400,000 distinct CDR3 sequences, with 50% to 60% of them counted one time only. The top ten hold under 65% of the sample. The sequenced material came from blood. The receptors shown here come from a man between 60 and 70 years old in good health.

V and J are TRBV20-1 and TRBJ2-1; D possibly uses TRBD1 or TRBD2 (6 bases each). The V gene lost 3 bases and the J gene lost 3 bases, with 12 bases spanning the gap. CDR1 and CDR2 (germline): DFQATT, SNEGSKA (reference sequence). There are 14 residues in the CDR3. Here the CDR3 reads CSARGGQDYNEQFF. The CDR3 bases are TGCAGTGCTAGGGGGGGCCAGGACTACAATGAGCAGTTCTTC.

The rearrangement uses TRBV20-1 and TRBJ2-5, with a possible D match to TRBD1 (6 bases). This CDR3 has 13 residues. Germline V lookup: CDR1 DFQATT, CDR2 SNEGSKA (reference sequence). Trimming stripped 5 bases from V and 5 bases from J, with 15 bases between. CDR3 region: CSAHHRDKETQYF. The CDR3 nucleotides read TGCAGTGCTCACCACCGGGACAAGGAGACCCAGTACTTC.

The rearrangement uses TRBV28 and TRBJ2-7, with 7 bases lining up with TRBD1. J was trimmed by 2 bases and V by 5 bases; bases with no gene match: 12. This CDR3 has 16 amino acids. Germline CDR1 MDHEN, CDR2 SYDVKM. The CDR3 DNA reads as TGTGCCAGCAGTACCAACGAACTCCAGGGGGCCTACGAGCAGTACTTC. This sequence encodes CASSTNELQGAYEQYF.

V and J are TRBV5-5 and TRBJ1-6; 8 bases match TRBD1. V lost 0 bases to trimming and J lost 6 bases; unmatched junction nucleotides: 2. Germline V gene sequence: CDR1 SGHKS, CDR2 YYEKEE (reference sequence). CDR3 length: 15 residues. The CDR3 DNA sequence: TGTGCCAGCAGCTTGGGACAGGGGACTAATTCACCCCTCCACTTT. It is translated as CASSLGQGTNSPLHF.

The CDR3 sequence is CASSTRQADYGYTF. The CDR3, as DNA: TGTGCCAGCAGCACCCGACAGGCGGACTATGGCTACACCTTC. The V call is TRBV3-1, the J call TRBJ1-2; D possibly corresponds to TRBD1 (6 bases). The germline gives CDR1 LGHDT, CDR2 YNNKEL (reference sequence). Trimming cost V 5 bases and J 3 bases, with 13 bases left between them. CDR3 length: 14 residues.

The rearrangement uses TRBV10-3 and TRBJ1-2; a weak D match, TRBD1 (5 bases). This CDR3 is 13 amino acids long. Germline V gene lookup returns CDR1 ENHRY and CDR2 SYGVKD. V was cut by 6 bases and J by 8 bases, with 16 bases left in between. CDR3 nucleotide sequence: TGTGCCATCAGCCGGGACCTCGGAATAGGCTACACCTTC. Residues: CAISRDLGIGYTF.

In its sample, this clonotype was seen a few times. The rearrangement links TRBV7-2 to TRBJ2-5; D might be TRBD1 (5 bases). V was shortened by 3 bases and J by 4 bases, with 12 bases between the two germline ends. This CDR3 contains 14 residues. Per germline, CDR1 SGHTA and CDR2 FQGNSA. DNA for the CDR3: TGTGCCAGCAGCTTCGCAGGGTTGGGAGAGACCCAGTACTTC. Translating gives CASSFAGLGETQYF.

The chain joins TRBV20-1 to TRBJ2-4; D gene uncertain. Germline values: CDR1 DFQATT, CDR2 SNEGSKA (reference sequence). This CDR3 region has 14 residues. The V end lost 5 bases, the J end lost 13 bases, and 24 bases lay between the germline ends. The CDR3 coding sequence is TGCAGTGCTCTCTGGCAGGCAGCGCTCGGTGAGCAGTACTTC. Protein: CSALWQAALGEQYF.

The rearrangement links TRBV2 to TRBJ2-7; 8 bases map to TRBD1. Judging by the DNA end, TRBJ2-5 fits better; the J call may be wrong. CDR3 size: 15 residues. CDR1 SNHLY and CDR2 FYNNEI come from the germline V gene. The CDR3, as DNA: TGTGCCAGCAGGGGAAGGACAGGGAACCAAGAGACCCAGTACTTC. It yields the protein CASRGRTGNQETQYF.

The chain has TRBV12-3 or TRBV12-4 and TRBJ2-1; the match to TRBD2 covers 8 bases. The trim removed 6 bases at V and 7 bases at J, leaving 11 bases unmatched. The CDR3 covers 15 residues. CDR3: CASRRVKRELNEQFF. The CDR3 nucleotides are TGTGCCAGCAGAAGGGTTAAGCGGGAGTTAAATGAGCAGTTCTTC.

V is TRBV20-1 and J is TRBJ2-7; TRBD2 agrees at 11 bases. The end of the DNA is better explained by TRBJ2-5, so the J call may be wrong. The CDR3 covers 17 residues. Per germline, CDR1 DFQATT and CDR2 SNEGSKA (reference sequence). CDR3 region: CSARDGRLAGIQETQYF. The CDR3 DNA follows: TGCAGTGCTAGAGACGGGAGACTAGCGGGAATTCAAGAGACCCAGTACTTC.

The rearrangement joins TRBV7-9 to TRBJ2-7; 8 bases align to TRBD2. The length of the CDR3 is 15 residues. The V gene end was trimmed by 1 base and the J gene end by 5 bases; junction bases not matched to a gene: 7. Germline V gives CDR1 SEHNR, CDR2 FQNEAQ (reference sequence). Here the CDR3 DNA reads TGTGCCAGCAGCTTAGATCACGGGAGGGCCGACGAGCAGTACTTC. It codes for CASSLDHGRADEQYF.

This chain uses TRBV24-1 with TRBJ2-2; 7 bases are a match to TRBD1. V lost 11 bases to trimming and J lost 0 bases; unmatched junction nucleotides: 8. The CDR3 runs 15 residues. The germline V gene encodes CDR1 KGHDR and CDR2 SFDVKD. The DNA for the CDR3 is TGTGCCATCCAACAGGGGTTCGCGAACACCGGGGAGCTGTTTTTT. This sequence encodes CAIQQGFANTGELFF.

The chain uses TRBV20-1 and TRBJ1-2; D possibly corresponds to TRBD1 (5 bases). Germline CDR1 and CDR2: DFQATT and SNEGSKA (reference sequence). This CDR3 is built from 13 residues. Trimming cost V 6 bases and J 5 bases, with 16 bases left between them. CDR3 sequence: CSASIGVAYGYTF. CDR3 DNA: TGCAGTGCGTCGATAGGGGTTGCATATGGCTACACCTTC.

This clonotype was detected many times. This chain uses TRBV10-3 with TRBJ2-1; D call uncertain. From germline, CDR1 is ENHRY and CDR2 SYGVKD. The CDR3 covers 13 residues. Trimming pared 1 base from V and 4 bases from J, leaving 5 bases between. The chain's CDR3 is CAISEWIYNEQFF. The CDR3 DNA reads TGTGCCATCAGTGAGTGGATATACAATGAGCAGTTCTTC.

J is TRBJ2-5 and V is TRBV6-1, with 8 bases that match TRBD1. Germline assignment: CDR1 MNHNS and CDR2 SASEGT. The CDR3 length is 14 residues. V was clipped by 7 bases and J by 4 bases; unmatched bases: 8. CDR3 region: CASTRTGLGETQYF. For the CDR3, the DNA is TGTGCCAGCACTAGGACAGGGCTTGGAGAGACCCAGTACTTC.

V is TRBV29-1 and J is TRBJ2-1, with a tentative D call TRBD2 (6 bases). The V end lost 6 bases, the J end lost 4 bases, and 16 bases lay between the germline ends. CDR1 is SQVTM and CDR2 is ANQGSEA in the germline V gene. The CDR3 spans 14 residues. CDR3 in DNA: TGCAGCGTGGGACTTGGGGTGGGATACAATGAGCAGTTCTTC. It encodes CSVGLGVGYNEQFF.

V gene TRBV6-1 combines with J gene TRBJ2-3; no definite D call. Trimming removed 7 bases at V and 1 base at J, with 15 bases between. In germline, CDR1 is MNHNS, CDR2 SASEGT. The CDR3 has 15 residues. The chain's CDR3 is CASKPEGYGTDTQYF. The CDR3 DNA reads TGTGCCAGCAAGCCCGAAGGATATGGCACAGATACGCAGTATTTT.

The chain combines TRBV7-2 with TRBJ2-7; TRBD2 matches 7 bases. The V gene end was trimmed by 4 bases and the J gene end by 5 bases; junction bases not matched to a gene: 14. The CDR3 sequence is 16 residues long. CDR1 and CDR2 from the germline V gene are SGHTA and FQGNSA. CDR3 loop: CASSSRGFEGGNEQYF. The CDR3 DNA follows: TGTGCCAGCAGCTCCCGTGGTTTTGAGGGAGGGAACGAGCAGTACTTC. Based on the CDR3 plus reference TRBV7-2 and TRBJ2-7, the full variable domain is GAGVSQSPSNKVTEKGKDVELRCDPISGHTALYWYRQSLGQGLEFLIYFQGNSAPDKSGLPSDRFSAERTGGSVSTLTIQRTQQEDSAVYLCASSSRGFEGGNEQYFGPGTRLTVT.

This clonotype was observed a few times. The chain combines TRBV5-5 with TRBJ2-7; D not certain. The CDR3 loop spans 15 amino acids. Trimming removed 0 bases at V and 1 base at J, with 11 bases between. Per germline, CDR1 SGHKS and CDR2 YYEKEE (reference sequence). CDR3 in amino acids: CASSLARGPSYEQYF. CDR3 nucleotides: TGTGCCAGCAGCTTGGCCCGTGGACCATCCTACGAGCAGTACTTC.

The CDR3, as DNA: TGTGCCACCAGTGATACCTACAGGGCCGCAGGGGGCTACACCTTC. Its translation is CATSDTYRAAGGYTF. The V gene is TRBV24-1, the J gene TRBJ1-2; D possibly corresponds to TRBD1 (6 bases). CDR3 length equals 15 residues. The V end lost 3 bases, the J end lost 8 bases, and 18 bases lay between the germline ends. Germline values: CDR1 KGHDR, CDR2 SFDVKD.

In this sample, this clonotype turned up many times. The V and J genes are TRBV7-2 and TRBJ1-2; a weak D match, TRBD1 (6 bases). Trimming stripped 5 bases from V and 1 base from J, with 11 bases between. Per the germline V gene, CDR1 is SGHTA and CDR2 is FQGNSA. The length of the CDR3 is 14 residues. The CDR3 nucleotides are TGTGCCAGCAGCCCTCAACAGGGTAACTATGGCTACACCTTC. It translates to CASSPQQGNYGYTF.

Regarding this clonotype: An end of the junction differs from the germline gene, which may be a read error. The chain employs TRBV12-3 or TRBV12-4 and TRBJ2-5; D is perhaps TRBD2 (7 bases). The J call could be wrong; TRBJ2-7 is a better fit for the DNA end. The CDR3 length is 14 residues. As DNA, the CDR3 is TGTGTCAGCACCCCGACGGGGGGCTTCTACGAGCAGTACTTC. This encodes CVSTPTGGFYEQYF.

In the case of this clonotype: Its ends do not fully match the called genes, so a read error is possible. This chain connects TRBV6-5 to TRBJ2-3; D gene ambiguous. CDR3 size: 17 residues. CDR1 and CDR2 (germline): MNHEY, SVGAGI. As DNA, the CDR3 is TGTGCCAGCAGTTACTCGGGCAGGCCCTATAGCACAGATGCGCAGTATTTT. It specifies CASSYSGRPYSTDAQYF.

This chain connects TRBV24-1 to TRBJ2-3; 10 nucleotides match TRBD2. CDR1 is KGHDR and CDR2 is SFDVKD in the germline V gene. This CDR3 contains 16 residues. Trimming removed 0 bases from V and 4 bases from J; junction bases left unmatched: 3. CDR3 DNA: TGTGCCACCAGTGATTTGGCTAGCGGGAGCCCAGATACGCAGTATTTT. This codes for CATSDLASGSPDTQYF.